Listed here is a single T cell receptor (beta chain). The clone's antigen remains unknown. The germline gene is not matched at one end of the junction; a read error may be the cause. The data were obtained in a study of CD8 T cells in Susac syndrome (dated by TCRdb to about 2019). About the study as a whole: Of the Susac syndrome patients who were sequenced, fewer than ten were in clinical remission while about six had clinically active disease. At blood withdrawal, Susac syndrome patients were therapy-naive, treated with corticosteroids (with IVIg additionally given to some), or treated with IVIg alone. The study used repertoire sequencing to test whether antigen drove CD8+ T cell activation and differentiation in Susac syndrome. CD8+ T cell repertoire clonality was compared between about a dozen healthy donors, approximately 14 Susac syndrome patients and approximately 16 multiple sclerosis patients.

RNA was extracted using the RNeasy kit, and roughly 0.5 to 1 microgram was reverse transcribed with random hexamers. TCR beta CDR3 regions were amplified with the immunoSEQ multiplex PCR assay covering 54 Vbeta and 13 Jbeta segments. Bias from PCR amplification was corrected by using a synthetic template baseline for primer optimization and for computational correction. Per the source publication's procedure: Reads were annotated to V, D and J genes according to IMGT and were analyzed with immunoSEQ Analyzer, with only productive sequences retained. To calculate clonality, Shannon entropy was normalized by log2 of the number of productive unique sequences and then subtracted from one. For each patient and control, public and private clones were evaluated among the 100 most prevalent clones. Susac-specific clones were defined as absent from healthy and MS cohorts, over a thousand published viral clones and other ImmuneACCESS disease sequences. Using fastp trimming at Q25 and MiXCR clonotype assembly, TCRdb reanalyzed the public sequencing data and kept in-frame beta chains. Each entry is one CDR3 protein sequence, shown with its most common DNA and genes. It is TCRdb's table, rather than the study itself, that gives the V and J calls and clone size. A total of approximately 190,000 distinct CDR3 sequences appear in this sample, approximately 95% of them only once. 0.16% of the sample goes to the ten largest clones.

High-throughput TCR beta sequencing profiled peripheral blood CD8+ and CD4+ T cells from healthy donors, Susac syndrome patients and multiple sclerosis patients. The Susac syndrome patients fulfilled recently defined diagnostic criteria for definite or probable disease. Bulk CD8+ and CD4+ T cells were purified magnetically by negative isolation, whereas CD8+ TEMRA cells were enriched by FACS. Blood was drawn into EDTA tubes, processed within 24 hours, and PBMCs were isolated by density gradient centrifugation. PBMCs destined for TCR sequencing were cryopreserved in liquid nitrogen and later thawed in a 37 °C water bath. Purity of sorted or isolated CD4+, CD8+ and CD8+ TEMRA cells was at least 90%. The CDR3 runs 14 amino acids, cysteine and phenylalanine included. Only the CDR3 DNA stays, 42 bases, in frame from base 1. The germline V gene (reference sequence) specifies LNHNV as CDR1 and YYDKDF as CDR2.

Study-level results and caveats: Roughly 15 and five Susac-specific public clones were found in the total CD8+ and CD8+ TEMRA repertoires, respectively. Clonal expansion was observed in Susac syndrome CD8+ repertoires, with the highest expansion in CD8+ TEMRA cells and greater expansion in clinically active than in remitting patients. The study acknowledged that relatively few individuals were included in the TCR sequencing and HLA analysis.

Sequencing was done on a sample of CD8+ T cells from PBMCs. The sequence came from a human donor with Susac syndrome. In this chain, TRBV15 is recombined with TRBJ2-3, and the D gene may be TRBD2, 5 bases matching. The nucleotide sequence reads as follows: TGTGCCGCCAGCGGAGAGAGGGCCACAGATACGCAGTATTTT. It specifies CAASGERATDTQYF.